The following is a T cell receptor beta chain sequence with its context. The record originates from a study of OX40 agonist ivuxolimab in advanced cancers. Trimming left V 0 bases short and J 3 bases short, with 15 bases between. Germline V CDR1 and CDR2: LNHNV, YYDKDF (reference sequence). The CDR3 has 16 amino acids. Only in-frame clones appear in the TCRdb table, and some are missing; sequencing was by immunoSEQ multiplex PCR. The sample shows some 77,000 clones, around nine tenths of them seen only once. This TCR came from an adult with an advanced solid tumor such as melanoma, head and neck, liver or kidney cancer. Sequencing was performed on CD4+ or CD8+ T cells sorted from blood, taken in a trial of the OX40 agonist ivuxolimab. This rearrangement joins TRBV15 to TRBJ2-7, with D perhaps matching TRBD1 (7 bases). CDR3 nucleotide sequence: TGTGCCACCAGCAGAGATTGGACAGGAGGGATCTACGAGCAGTACTTC. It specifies CATSRDWTGGIYEQYF.